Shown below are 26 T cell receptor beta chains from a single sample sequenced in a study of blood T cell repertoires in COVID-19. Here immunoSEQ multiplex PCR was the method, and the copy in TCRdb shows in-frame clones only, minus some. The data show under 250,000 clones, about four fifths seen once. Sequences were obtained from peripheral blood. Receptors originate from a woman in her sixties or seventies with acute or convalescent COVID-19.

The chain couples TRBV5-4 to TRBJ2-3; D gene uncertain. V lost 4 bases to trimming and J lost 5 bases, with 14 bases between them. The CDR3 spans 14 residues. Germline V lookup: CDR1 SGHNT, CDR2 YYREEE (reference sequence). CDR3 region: CASSVQASIDTQYF. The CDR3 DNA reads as TGTGCCAGCAGCGTGCAAGCGAGTATAGATACGCAGTATTTT.

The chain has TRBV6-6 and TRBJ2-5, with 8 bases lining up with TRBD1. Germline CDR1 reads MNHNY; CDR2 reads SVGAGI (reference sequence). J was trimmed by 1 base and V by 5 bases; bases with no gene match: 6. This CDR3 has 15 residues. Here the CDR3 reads CASSPRQGFQETQYF. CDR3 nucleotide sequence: TGTGCCAGCAGTCCCCGACAGGGGTTCCAAGAGACCCAGTACTTC.

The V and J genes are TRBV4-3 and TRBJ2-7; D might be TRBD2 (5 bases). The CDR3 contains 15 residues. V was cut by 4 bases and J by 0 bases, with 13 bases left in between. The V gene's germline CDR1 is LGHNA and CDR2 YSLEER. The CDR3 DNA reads TGCGCCAGCAGCCTATGGACTGGAACCTCCTACGAGCAGTACTTC. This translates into CASSLWTGTSYEQYF.

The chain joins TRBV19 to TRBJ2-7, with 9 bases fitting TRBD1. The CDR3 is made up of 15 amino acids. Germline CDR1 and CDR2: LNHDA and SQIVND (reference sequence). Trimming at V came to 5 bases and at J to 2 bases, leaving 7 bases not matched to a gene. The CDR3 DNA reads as TGTGCCAGTAGTGGGGGACAGGGTAATACCTACGAGCAGTACTTC. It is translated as CASSGGQGNTYEQYF.

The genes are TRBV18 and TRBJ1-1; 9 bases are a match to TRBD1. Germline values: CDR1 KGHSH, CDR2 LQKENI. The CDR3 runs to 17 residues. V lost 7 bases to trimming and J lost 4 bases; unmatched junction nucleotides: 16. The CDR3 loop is CASYKTGGIGYFTEAFF. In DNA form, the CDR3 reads TGTGCCAGCTACAAAACAGGGGGCATAGGATACTTCACTGAAGCTTTCTTT.

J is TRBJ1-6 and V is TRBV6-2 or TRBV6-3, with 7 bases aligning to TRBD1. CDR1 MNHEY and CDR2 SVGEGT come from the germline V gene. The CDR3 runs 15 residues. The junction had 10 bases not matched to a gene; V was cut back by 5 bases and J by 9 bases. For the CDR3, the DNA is TGTGCCAGCAGTGACAGACAGGGTCAGGCTTCACCCCTCCACTTT. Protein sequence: CASSDRQGQASPLHF.

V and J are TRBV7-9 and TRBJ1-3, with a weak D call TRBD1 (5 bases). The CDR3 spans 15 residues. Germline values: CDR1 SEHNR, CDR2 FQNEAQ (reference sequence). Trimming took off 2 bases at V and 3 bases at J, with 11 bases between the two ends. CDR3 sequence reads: CASSLTLGHGNTIYF. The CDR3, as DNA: TGTGCCAGCAGCTTAACGCTGGGGCATGGAAACACCATATATTTT.

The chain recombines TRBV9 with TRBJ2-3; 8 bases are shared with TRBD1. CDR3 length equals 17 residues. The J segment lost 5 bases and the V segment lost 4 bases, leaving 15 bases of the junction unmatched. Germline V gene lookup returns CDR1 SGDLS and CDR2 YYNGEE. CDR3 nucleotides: TGTGCCAGCAGCCCGACGCCGGGCAGGGGGCCCGGAGATACGCAGTATTTT. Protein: CASSPTPGRGPGDTQYF.

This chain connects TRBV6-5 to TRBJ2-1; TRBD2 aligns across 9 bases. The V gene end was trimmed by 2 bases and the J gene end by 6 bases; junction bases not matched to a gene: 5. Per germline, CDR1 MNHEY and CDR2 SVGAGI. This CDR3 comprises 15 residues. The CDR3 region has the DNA TGTGCCAGCAGTTACCGGGCGGGGGGGCCCAATGAGCAGTTCTTC. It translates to CASSYRAGGPNEQFF.

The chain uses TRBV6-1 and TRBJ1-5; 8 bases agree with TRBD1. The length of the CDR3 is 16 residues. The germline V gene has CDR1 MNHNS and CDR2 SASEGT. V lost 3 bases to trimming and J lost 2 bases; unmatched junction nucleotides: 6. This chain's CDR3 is CASSDQTGVGNQPQHF. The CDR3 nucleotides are TGTGCCAGCAGTGACCAGACAGGGGTCGGCAATCAGCCCCAGCATTTT.

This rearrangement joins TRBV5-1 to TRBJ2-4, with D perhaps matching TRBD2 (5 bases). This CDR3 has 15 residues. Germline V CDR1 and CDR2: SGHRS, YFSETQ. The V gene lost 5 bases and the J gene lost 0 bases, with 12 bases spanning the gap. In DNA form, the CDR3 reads TGCGCCAGCAGTTCGGGAATCCTAGCCAAAAACATTCAGTACTTC. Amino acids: CASSSGILAKNIQYF. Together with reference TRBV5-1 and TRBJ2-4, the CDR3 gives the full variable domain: KAGVTQTPRYLIKTRGQQVTLSCSPISGHRSVSWYQQTPGQGLQFLFEYFSETQRNKGNFPGRFSGRQFSNSRSEMNVSTLELGDSALYLCASSSGILAKNIQYFGAGTRLSVL.

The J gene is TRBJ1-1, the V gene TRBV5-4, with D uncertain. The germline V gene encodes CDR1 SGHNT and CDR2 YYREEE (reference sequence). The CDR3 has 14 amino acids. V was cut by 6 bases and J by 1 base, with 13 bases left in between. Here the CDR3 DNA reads TGTGCCAGCACTTCGAGGGAGCCGAACACTGAAGCTTTCTTT. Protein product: CASTSREPNTEAFF.

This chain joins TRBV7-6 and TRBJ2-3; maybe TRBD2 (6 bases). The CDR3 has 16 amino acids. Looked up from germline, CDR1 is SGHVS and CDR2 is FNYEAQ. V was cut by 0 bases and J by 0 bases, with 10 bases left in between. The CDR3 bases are TGTGCCAGCAGCTTAGCTGCGGGGTTTAGCACAGATACGCAGTATTTT. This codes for CASSLAAGFSTDTQYF. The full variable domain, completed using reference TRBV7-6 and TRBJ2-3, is GAGVSQSPRYKVTKRGQDVALRCDPISGHVSLYWYRQALGQGPEFLTYFNYEAQQDKSGLPNDRFSAERPEGSISTLTIQRTEQRDSAMYRCASSLAAGFSTDTQYFGPGTRLTVL.

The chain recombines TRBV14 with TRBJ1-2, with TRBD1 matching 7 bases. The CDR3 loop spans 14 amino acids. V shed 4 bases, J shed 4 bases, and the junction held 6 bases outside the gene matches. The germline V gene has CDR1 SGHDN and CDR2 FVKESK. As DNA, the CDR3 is TGTGCCAGCAGCCCCCGCCCAGGGGGCTATGGCTACACCTTC. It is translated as CASSPRPGGYGYTF.

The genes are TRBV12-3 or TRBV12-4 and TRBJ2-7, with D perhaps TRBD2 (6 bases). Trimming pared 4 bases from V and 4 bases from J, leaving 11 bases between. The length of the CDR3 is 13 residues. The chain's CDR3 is CASSYGTEYEQYF. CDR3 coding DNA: TGTGCCAGCAGTTATGGGACTGAGTACGAGCAGTACTTC.

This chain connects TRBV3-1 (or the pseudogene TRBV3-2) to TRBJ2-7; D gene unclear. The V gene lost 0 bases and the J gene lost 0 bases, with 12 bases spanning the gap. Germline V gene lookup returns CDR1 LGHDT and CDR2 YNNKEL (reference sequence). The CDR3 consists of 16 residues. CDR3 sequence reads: CASSQETRTSSYEQYF. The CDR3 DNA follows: TGTGCCAGCAGCCAAGAAACCCGAACTTCCTCCTACGAGCAGTACTTC.

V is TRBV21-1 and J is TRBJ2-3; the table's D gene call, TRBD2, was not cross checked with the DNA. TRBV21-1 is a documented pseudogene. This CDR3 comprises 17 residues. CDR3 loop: CASSKLERGLSTDTQYF. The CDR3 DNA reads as TGTGCCAGCAGCAAACTGGAGCGGGGTTTAAGCACAGATACGCAGTATTTT.

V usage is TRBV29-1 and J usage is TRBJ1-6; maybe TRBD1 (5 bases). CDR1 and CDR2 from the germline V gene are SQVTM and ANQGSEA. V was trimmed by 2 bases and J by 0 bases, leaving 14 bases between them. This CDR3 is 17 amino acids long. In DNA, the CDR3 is TGCAGCGTTGAATTCAGGGTGTCCCTCTCCTATAATTCACCCCTCCACTTT. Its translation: CSVEFRVSLSYNSPLHF. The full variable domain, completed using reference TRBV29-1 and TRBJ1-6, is SAVISQKPSRDICQRGTSLTIQCQVDSQVTMMFWYRQQPGQSLTLIATANQGSEATYESGFVIDKFPISRPNLTFSTLTVSNMSPEDSSIYLCSVEFRVSLSYNSPLHFGNGTRLTVT.

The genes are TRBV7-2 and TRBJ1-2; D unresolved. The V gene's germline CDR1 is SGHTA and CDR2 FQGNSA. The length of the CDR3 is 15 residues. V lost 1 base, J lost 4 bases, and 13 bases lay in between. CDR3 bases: TGTGCCAGCAGCTTAGTAACATCCGGGTCCTATGGCTACACCTTC. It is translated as CASSLVTSGSYGYTF.

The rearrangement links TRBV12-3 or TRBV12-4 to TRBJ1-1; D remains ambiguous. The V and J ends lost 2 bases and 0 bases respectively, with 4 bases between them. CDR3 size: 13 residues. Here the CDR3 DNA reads TGTGCCAGCAGTTTATCCATGAACACTGAAGCTTTCTTT. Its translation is CASSLSMNTEAFF.

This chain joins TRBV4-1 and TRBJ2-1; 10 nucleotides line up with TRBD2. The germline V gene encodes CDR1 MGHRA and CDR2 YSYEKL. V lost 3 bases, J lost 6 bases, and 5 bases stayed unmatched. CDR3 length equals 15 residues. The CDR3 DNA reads TGCGCCAGCAGCCACGGGACTAGCGCCGTCAATGAGCAGTTCTTC. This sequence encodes CASSHGTSAVNEQFF.

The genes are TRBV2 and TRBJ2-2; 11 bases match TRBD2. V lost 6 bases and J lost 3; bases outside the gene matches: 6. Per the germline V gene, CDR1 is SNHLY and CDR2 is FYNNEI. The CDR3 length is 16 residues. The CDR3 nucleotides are TGTGCCAGCAGCAGACTAGCGGGGAGAGACACCGGGGAGCTGTTTTTT. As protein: CASSRLAGRDTGELFF.

As DNA, the CDR3 is TGTGCCAGCACGGGACAGGGGATCTATGGCTACACCTTC. This gives the protein CASTGQGIYGYTF. V is TRBV11-2 and J is TRBJ1-2; TRBD1 agrees at 10 bases. V was pared by 7 bases and J by 4 bases, with 3 bases of the junction left unmatched. The length of the CDR3 is 13 residues. Germline assignment: CDR1 SGHAT and CDR2 FQNNGV.

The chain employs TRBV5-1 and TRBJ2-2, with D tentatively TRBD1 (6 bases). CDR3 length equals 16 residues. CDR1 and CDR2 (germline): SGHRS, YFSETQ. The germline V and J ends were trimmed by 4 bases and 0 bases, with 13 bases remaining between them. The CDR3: CASSNHDRSNTGELFF. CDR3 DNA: TGCGCCAGCAGCAACCATGACAGGTCGAACACCGGGGAGCTGTTTTTT.

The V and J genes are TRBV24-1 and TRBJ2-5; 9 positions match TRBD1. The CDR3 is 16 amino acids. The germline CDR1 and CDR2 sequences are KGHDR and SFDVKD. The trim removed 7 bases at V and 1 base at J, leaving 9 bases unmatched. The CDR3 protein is CATRASGTGFQETQYF. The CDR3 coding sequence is TGTGCCACCAGGGCCTCAGGGACAGGGTTCCAAGAGACCCAGTACTTC.

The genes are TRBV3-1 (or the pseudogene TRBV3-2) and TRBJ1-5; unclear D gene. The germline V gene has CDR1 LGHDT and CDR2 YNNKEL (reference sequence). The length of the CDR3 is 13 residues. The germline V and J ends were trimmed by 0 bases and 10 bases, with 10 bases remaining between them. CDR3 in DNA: TGTGCCAGCAGCCAAGATTTAAGAAGCCCCCAGCATTTT. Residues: CASSQDLRSPQHF.